The entry below describes one TCR beta chain. The study ran its PCR with 60 Vbeta and 13 Jbeta primers. TCRdb keeps only in-frame clones here, not all; method: immunoSEQ multiplex PCR. Among approximately 220,000 clones listed, approximately 82% were seen once. These data are taken from a study of cytomegalovirus exposure and HLA in healthy donors. The CDR3 contains 15 residues. In germline, CDR1 is MNHEY, CDR2 SVGAGI. V lost 0 bases and J 0 bases, leaving 8 bases between the germline ends. This chain uses TRBV6-5 with TRBJ1-1; D perhaps matches TRBD1 (5 bases). This TCR came from a young man in good health and CMV-seronegative. Sequenced input: PBMCs. The CDR3 here is CASSYSTEMNTEAFF. Here the CDR3 DNA reads TGTGCCAGCAGTTACTCGACAGAGATGAACACTGAAGCTTTCTTT.